This passage covers 16 T cell receptor beta chains from one sample sequenced in a study of blood T cell repertoires in COVID-19. Clones were sequenced by immunoSEQ multiplex PCR, and TCRdb holds only the in-frame ones, with some missing. This sample has about 150,000 clones; under 85% occur once, and the top ten carry 0.63%. Sequenced sample: peripheral blood. The receptors derive from a man in his fifties or sixties with COVID-19, enrolled during active disease.

The chain combines TRBV10-3 with TRBJ1-5, with D uncertain. CDR1 ENHRY and CDR2 SYGVKD come from the germline V gene. The CDR3 is 13 residues long. V shed 4 bases and J shed 0 bases, with 4 bases lying between them. CDR3 sequence reads: CAISADSNQPQHF. The CDR3 nucleotides read TGTGCCATCAGTGCAGATAGCAATCAGCCCCAGCATTTT.

The CDR3 is CASKMTLNQPQHF. The CDR3 DNA is TGCGCCAGCAAGATGACACTGAATCAGCCCCAGCATTTT. The chain has TRBV10-2 and TRBJ1-5; D gene unclear. This CDR3 region has 13 residues. Germline CDR1 and CDR2: WSHSY and SAAADI. Deletions cut 7 bases from V and 4 bases from J, with 11 bases between.

This clone was observed once. The V and J genes are TRBV29-1 and TRBJ1-1, with 12 bases identical to TRBD1. The CDR3 contains 15 residues. V lost 3 bases, J lost 7 bases, and 9 bases stayed unmatched. CDR1 SQVTM and CDR2 ANQGSEA come from the germline V gene. In DNA, the CDR3 is TGCAGCGTTGACCCGGGACAGGGGGCTTTTGGTGAAGCTTTCTTT. Encoded protein: CSVDPGQGAFGEAFF.

The chain has TRBV11-3 and TRBJ2-7; 7 bases fit TRBD1. Germline CDR1 is SGHNT and CDR2 is YENEEA. J lost 2 bases, V lost 1 base, and 2 bases had no gene match. The CDR3 is 14 residues long. CDR3 protein: CASSLGDRAYEQYF. CDR3 nucleotide sequence: TGTGCCAGCAGCTTAGGTGACAGGGCCTACGAGCAGTACTTC.

The chain links TRBV28 to TRBJ2-7; 7 bases line up with TRBD1. CDR1 is MDHEN and CDR2 is SYDVKM in the germline V gene. The CDR3 has 17 amino acids. V lost 6 bases, J lost 5 bases, and 19 bases stayed unmatched. CDR3 nucleotides: TGTGCCAGCAGCTACAATGGGGTTGTACAGGGGTTTGACGAGCAGTACTTC. Its protein is CASSYNGVVQGFDEQYF. Complete variable domain (other parts from reference TRBV28 and TRBJ2-7): DVKVTQSSRYLVKRTGEKVFLECVQDMDHENMFWYRQDPGLGLRLIYFSYDVKMKEKGDIPEGYSVSREKKERFSLILESASTNQTSMYLCASSYNGVVQGFDEQYFGPGTRLTVT.

This sequence joins TRBV5-8 and TRBJ2-3; 10 bases agree with TRBD2. CDR3 length equals 17 residues. Germline V gives CDR1 SGHTS, CDR2 YDEGEE. Trimming took 2 bases from V and 5 from J; bases not matched to a gene: 11. CDR3 loop: CASSLVPALAGVDTQYF. In DNA, the CDR3 is TGTGCCAGCAGCTTAGTCCCGGCTCTAGCGGGGGTAGATACGCAGTATTTT.

This rearrangement joins TRBV11-2 to TRBJ2-1; D is perhaps TRBD2 (6 bases). Looked up from germline, CDR1 is SGHAT and CDR2 is FQNNGV. V was clipped by 5 bases and J by 12 bases, with 26 bases between them. This CDR3 comprises 16 residues. Written as DNA, the CDR3 is TGTGCCAGCAGCCTCACTTATGGGGGGTCCAGTATCGGGCAGTTCTTC. Protein product: CASSLTYGGSSIGQFF.

The gene calls are TRBV11-2 and TRBJ2-1; D call uncertain. Germline V CDR1 and CDR2: SGHAT, FQNNGV. With 2 bases removed from V and 7 bases from J, the gap between germline ends came to 3 bases. The CDR3 extends over 11 amino acids. CDR3 sequence reads: CASSLRNEQFF. DNA for the CDR3: TGTGCCAGCAGCTTACGTAATGAGCAGTTCTTC.

The table lists this clone with a count of one. The genes are TRBV3-1 (or the pseudogene TRBV3-2) and TRBJ2-2; D call uncertain. Trimming took off 5 bases at V and 7 bases at J, with 14 bases between the two ends. This CDR3 has 14 amino acids. Germline V lookup: CDR1 LGHDT, CDR2 YNNKEL (reference sequence). The CDR3 region is CASSIGRPGGELFF. Here the CDR3 DNA reads TGTGCCAGCAGCATCGGCAGACCGGGCGGGGAGCTGTTTTTT.

The chain uses TRBV10-3 and TRBJ2-1, with TRBD2 as a possible D gene (5 bases). CDR3 length equals 14 residues. Germline V CDR1 and CDR2: ENHRY, SYGVKD. V lost 10 bases and J lost 4, with 17 bases in between. The CDR3 loop is CATQLEGSYNEQFF. The CDR3 region has the DNA TGTGCCACGCAATTAGAAGGGAGTTACAATGAGCAGTTCTTC.

The J gene is TRBJ1-6, the V gene TRBV18; D is perhaps TRBD1 (5 bases). The CDR3 extends over 15 amino acids. V was pared by 3 bases and J by 7 bases, with 13 bases between. Germline-derived CDR1 and CDR2 are KGHSH and LQKENI. CDR3 in DNA: TGTGCCAGCTCACCCTTGGCAGGGAAGAATTCACCCCTCCACTTT. It codes for CASSPLAGKNSPLHF.

J is TRBJ1-4 and V is TRBV11-3, with D unclear. CDR1 is SGHNT, CDR2 YENEEA, per germline. The V end lost 6 bases, the J end lost 0 bases, and 5 bases lay between the germline ends. This CDR3 has 13 residues. CDR3 DNA: TGTGCCAGCAGGGACTCAACTAATGAAAAACTGTTTTTT. Protein sequence: CASRDSTNEKLFF.

This rearrangement joins TRBV4-3 to TRBJ2-1; 8 bases match TRBD2. Germline V CDR1 and CDR2: LGHNA, YSLEER. V gave up 2 bases and J gave up 3 bases; unmatched junction bases: 3. The CDR3 has 15 residues. CDR3 amino acids: CASSQQAGVYNEQFF. CDR3 sequence (DNA): TGCGCCAGCAGCCAACAAGCGGGAGTCTACAATGAGCAGTTCTTC.

J is TRBJ1-1 and V is TRBV7-3, with a possible D match to TRBD1 (5 bases). The CDR3 runs 14 residues. The germline V gene encodes CDR1 SGHTA and CDR2 FQGTGA. Trimming shortened V by 6 bases and J by 1 base, and 12 bases separated the two germline ends. In DNA, the CDR3 is TGTGCCAGCAGGAAACAGGTTCAGAACACTGAAGCTTTCTTT. Translating gives CASRKQVQNTEAFF.

J is TRBJ2-1 and V is TRBV10-2; TRBD2 aligns across 14 bases. The germline CDR1 and CDR2 sequences are WSHSY and SAAADI. The CDR3 consists of 16 residues. V lost 6 bases, J lost 6 bases, and 7 bases stayed unmatched. CDR3 coding DNA: TGCGCCAGCAGCCGAGGGACTAGCGGGAGTCGCAATGAGCAGTTCTTC. The encoded protein is CASSRGTSGSRNEQFF.

V is TRBV9 and J is TRBJ1-1, with unresolved D. Germline-derived CDR1 and CDR2 are SGDLS and YYNGEE. V dropped 6 bases and J dropped 6 bases, with 18 bases sitting between them. This CDR3 has 14 amino acids. CDR3 nucleotide sequence: TGTGCCAGCACCAGAGGGCTGCCCGCGGCTGAAGCTTTCTTT. Amino acid sequence: CASTRGLPAAEAFF. The whole variable domain, filled in from reference TRBV9 and TRBJ1-1, reads DSGVTQTPKHLITATGQRVTLRCSPRSGDLSVYWYQQSLDQGLQFLIQYYNGEERAKGNILERFSAQQFPDLHSELNLSSLELGDSALYFCASTRGLPAAEAFFGQGTRLTVV.